These 3 T cell receptor beta chains came from one sample sequenced in a study of beta chain features in type 1 diabetes. Points from the study as a whole: For Type 1 diabetes patients, all four CD4+ subsets carried TCRB CDR3s that were moderately but significantly shorter.

The antigens for these receptors are not known. Expressed TCRB transcripts were sequenced, since all the RNA that had been isolated was reverse transcribed. The table came from immunoSEQ multiplex PCR; TCRdb's copy has only in-frame clones and leaves some out. Among roughly 260,000 clones listed, roughly 20% were seen once. The sample consisted of naive CD4+ T cells from blood. The receptors were gathered from a middle-aged woman with type 1 diabetes.

This clone was found a few times. V usage is TRBV11-2 and J usage is TRBJ2-5; possible D gene TRBD1, 6 bases. V was clipped by 0 bases and J by 4 bases, with 6 bases between them. The CDR3 length is 13 residues. From germline, CDR1 is SGHAT and CDR2 FQNNGV. The CDR3 nucleotides read TGTGCCAGCAGCTTAGACAGGGGAGAGACCCAGTACTTC. Amino acids: CASSLDRGETQYF.

This chain joins TRBV20-1 and TRBJ1-2; D gene ambiguous. Trimming shortened V by 5 bases and J by 7 bases, and 11 bases separated the two germline ends. There are 11 residues in the CDR3. Germline V gene lookup returns CDR1 DFQATT and CDR2 SNEGSKA (reference sequence). The CDR3 nucleotides are TGCAGTGCTTCCCGGGATGCTGGCTACACCTTC. Protein product: CSASRDAGYTF.

This clone was counted a few times. The rearrangement uses TRBV30 and TRBJ2-1; 10 bases are shared with TRBD1. With V trimmed by 3 bases and J by 0 bases, 11 bases remained unmatched. The CDR3 has 18 residues. The V gene's germline CDR1 is GTSNPN and CDR2 SVGIG (reference sequence). The CDR3 sequence is CAWSGQGGIKGSYNEQFF. DNA of the CDR3: TGTGCCTGGAGCGGACAGGGGGGAATTAAGGGCTCCTACAATGAGCAGTTCTTC.